The present entry profiles one T cell receptor (beta chain) with its context. What it recognizes is unknown. The CDR3 is 14 residues long. CDR1 and CDR2 from the germline V gene are SGHRS and YFSETQ. The ends were cut back, 2 bases at V and 9 bases at J, with 17 bases in the middle. This record belongs to a study of shared clonotypes between healthy human individuals. Genomic DNA of each subset was evenly split across several immunoSEQ plates. Measured with immunoSEQ multiplex PCR; TCRdb has only the in-frame clones, and not every one. The data contain around 2.1 million clones, 90% to 96% of them singletons. General observations from the study: Richness estimates generally favored naive over memory subsets. Rarefaction demonstrated incomplete sorted-subset sequencing despite large depth.

The chain carries TRBV5-1 and TRBJ2-5; TRBD2 is a possible D gene (6 bases). The receptor was isolated from a man younger than 30 in good health. Sequencing was done on a sample of naive CD4+ T cells sorted from blood. The subset was: CD45RA+ positively selected. In DNA, the CDR3 is TGCGCCAGCAGCTTCTTGTCGGGGGAAGGGGCCCAGTACTTC. Translation gives CASSFLSGEGAQYF.